This TCR beta chain was obtained from a study of graft-versus-host responses after intestinal transplantation. TCRdb keeps only in-frame clones here, not all; method: immunoSEQ multiplex PCR. Of tens of thousands of clones listed, just under 95% are singletons. This clone appeared a single time. V lost 0 bases and J lost 2, with 11 bases in between. The CDR3 contains 15 residues. Germline CDR1 reads SGHAT; CDR2 reads FQNNGV. The sequence was obtained from a human patient who received an intestinal transplant, so some T cells may come from the graft donor. This chain connects TRBV11-2 to TRBJ2-7; either TRBD1 or TRBD2 may fit D (5 bases each). This sample comprised PBMCs, obtained 16 days after intestinal transplant. DNA for the CDR3: TGTGCCAGCAGCTTAGAAGCGGACAAACCCTACGAGCAGTACTTC. This encodes CASSLEADKPYEQYF. Filled out from reference TRBV11-2 and TRBJ2-7, the complete variable domain reads EAGVAQSPRYKIIEKRQSVAFWCNPISGHATLYWYQQILGQGPKLLIQFQNNGVVDDSQLPKDRFSAERLKGVDSTLKIQPAKLEDSAVYLCASSLEADKPYEQYFGPGTRLTVT.